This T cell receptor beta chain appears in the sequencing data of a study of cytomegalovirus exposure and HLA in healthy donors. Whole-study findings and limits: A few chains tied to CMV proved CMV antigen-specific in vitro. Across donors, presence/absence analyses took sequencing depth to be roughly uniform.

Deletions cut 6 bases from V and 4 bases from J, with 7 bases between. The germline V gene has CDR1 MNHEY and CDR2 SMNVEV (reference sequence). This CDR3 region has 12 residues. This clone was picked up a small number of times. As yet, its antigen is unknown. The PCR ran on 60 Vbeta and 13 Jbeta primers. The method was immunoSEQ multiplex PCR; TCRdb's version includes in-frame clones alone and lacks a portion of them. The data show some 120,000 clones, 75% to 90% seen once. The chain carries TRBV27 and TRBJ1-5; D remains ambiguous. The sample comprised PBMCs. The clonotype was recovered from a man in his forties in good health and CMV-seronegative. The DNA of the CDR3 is TGTGCCAGCAGCCGAGATAATCAGCCCCAGCATTTT. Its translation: CASSRDNQPQHF.